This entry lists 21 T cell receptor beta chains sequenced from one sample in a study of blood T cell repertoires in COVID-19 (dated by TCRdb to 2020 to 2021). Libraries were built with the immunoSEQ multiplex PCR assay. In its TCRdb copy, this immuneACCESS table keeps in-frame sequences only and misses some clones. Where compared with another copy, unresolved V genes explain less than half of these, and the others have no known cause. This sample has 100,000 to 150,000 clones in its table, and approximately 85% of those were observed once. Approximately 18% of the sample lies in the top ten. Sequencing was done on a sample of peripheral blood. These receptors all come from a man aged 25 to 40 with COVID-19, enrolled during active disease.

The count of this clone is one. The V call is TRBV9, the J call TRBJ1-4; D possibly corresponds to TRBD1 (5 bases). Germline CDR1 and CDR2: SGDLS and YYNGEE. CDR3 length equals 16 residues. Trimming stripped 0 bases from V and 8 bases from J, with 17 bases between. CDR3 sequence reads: CASSVDGSRAVEKLFF. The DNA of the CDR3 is TGTGCCAGCAGCGTAGATGGAAGCAGGGCGGTGGAAAAACTGTTTTTT.

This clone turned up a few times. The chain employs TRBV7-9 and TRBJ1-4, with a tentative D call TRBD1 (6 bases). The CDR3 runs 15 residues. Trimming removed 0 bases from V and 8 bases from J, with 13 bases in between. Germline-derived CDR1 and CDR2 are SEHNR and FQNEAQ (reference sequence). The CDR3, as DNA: TGTGCCAGCAGCTTAGCGCAGGGGCGCCGAGAAAAACTGTTTTTT. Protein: CASSLAQGRREKLFF.

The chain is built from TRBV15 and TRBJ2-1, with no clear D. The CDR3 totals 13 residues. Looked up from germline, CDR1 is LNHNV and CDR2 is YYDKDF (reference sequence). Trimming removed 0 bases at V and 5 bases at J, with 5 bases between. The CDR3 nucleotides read TGTGCCACCAGCAGAGATCAAAACAATGAGCAGTTCTTC. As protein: CATSRDQNNEQFF. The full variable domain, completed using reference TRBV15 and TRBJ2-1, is DAMVIQNPRYQVTQFGKPVTLSCSQTLNHNVMYWYQQKSSQAPKLLFHYYDKDFNNEADTPDNFQSRRPNTSFCFLDIRSPGLGDTAMYLCATSRDQNNEQFFGPGTRLTVL.

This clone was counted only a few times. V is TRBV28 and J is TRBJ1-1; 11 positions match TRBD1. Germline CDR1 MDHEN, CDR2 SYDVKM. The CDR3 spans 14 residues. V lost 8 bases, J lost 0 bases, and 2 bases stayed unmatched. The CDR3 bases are TGTGCCAGCCGGGACAGGGGGATGAACACTGAAGCTTTCTTT. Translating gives CASRDRGMNTEAFF.

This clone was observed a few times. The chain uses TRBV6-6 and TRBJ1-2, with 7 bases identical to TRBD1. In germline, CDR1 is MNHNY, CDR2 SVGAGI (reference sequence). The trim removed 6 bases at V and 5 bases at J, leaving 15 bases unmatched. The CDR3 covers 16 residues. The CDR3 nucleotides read TGTGCCAGCAGACCAAGAACGGGACAGAACTCATATGGCTACACCTTC. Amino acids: CASRPRTGQNSYGYTF.

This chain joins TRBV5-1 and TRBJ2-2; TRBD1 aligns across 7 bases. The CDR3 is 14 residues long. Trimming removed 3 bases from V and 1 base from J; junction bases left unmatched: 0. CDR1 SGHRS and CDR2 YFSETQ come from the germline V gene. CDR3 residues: CASSWTGNTGELFF. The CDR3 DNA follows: TGCGCCAGCAGCTGGACAGGGAACACCGGGGAGCTGTTTTTT.

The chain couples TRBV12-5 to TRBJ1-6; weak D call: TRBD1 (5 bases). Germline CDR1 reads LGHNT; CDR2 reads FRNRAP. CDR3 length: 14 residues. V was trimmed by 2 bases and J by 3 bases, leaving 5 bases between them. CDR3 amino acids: CASGLRGYNSPLHF. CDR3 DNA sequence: TGTGCTAGTGGTTTGAGGGGCTATAATTCACCCCTCCACTTT.

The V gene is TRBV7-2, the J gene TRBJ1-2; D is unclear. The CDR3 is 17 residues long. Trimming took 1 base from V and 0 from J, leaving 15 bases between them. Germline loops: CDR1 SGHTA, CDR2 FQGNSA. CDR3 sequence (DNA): TGTGCCAGCAGCTTAGGGCTGCATTTAAGAACTAACTATGGCTACACCTTC. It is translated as CASSLGLHLRTNYGYTF.

CDR3 nucleotide sequence: TGTGCCAGCAGCTTTGGGGGGGGCCACTACAATGAGCAGTTCTTC. Translating gives CASSFGGGHYNEQFF. The rearrangement uses TRBV11-2 and TRBJ2-1, with D tentatively TRBD2 (7 bases). This CDR3 is 15 amino acids long. Germline V lookup: CDR1 SGHAT, CDR2 FQNNGV. With 3 bases removed from V and 3 bases from J, the gap between germline ends came to 12 bases.

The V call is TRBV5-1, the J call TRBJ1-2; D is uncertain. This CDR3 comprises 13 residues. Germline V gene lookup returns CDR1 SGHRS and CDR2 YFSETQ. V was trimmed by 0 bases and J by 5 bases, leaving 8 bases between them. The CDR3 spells CASSLVEPYGYTF. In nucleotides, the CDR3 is TGCGCCAGCAGCTTGGTGGAGCCTTATGGCTACACCTTC.

The CDR3 protein is CSVEGFANTEAFF. CDR3 nucleotides: TGCAGCGTTGAGGGCTTTGCGAACACTGAAGCTTTCTTT. This sequence joins TRBV29-1 and TRBJ1-1; D is ambiguous. The CDR3 sequence is 13 residues long. CDR1 is SQVTM and CDR2 is ANQGSEA in the germline V gene. V lost 3 bases and J 1 base, leaving 9 bases between the germline ends. Full variable domain (missing parts from reference TRBV29-1 and TRBJ1-1): SAVISQKPSRDICQRGTSLTIQCQVDSQVTMMFWYRQQPGQSLTLIATANQGSEATYESGFVIDKFPISRPNLTFSTLTVSNMSPEDSSIYLCSVEGFANTEAFFGQGTRLTVV.

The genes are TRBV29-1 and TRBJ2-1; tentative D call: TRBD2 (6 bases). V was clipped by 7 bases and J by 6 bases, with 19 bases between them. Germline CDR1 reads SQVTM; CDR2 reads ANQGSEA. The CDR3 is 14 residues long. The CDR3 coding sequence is TGCAGCGCGCAACTAGCCCTTAGTTTCAATGAGCAGTTCTTC. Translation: CSAQLALSFNEQFF.

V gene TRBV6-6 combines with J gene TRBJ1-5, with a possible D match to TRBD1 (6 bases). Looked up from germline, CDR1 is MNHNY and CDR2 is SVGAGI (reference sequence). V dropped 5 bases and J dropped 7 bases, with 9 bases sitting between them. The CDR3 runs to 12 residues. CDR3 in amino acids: CASSIDRQPQHF. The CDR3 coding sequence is TGTGCCAGCAGTATCGACAGGCAGCCCCAGCATTTT.

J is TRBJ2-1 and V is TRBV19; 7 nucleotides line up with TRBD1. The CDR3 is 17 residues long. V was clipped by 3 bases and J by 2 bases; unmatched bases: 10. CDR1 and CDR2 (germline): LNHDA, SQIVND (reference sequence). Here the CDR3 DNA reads TGTGCCAGTAGTATGTCCCCGACAGGGAGAGCCTACAATGAGCAGTTCTTC. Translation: CASSMSPTGRAYNEQFF. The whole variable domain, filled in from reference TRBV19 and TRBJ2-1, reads DGGITQSPKYLFRKEGQNVTLSCEQNLNHDAMYWYRQDPGQGLRLIYYSQIVNDFQKGDIAEGYSVSREKKESFPLTVTSAQKNPTAFYLCASSMSPTGRAYNEQFFGPGTRLTVL.

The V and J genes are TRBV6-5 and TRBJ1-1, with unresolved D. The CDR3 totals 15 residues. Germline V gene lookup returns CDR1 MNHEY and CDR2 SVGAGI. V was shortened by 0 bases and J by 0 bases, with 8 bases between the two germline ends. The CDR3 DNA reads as TGTGCCAGCAGTTACTCGGCGGGGTTGAACACTGAAGCTTTCTTT. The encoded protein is CASSYSAGLNTEAFF.

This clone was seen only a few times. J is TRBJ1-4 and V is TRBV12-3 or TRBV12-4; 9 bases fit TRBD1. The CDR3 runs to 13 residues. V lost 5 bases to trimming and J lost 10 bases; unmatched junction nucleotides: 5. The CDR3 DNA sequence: TGTGCCAGCAGTATGGACAGGGGAGGAAAACTGTTTTTT. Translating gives CASSMDRGGKLFF.

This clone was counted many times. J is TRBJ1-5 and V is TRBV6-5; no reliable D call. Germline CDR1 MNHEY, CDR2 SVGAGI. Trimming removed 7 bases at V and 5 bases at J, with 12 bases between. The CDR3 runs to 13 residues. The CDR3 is CASTSSPDQPQHF. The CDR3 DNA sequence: TGTGCCAGCACCTCCTCCCCTGATCAGCCCCAGCATTTT.

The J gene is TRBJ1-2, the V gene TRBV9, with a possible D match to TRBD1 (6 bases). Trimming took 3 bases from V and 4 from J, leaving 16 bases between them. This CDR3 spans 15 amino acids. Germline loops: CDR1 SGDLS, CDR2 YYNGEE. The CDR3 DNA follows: TGTGCCAGCAGCGATCAACAGGGTTCGTCCTATGGCTACACCTTC. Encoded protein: CASSDQQGSSYGYTF.

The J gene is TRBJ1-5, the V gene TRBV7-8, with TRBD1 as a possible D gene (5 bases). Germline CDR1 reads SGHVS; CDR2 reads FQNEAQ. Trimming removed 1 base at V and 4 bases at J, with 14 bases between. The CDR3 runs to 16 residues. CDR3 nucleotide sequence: TGTGCCAGCAGCTTAGTAGGGGTTGGGGGGAATCAGCCCCAGCATTTT. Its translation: CASSLVGVGGNQPQHF.

In DNA form, the CDR3 reads TGTGCCAGCAGTTTAAAACTGGGAGAGGAATTTTATGGCTACACCTTC. This gives the protein CASSLKLGEEFYGYTF. The chain carries TRBV28 and TRBJ1-2; D not resolved. Trimming took 2 bases from V and 5 from J, leaving 18 bases between them. The CDR3 totals 16 residues. Germline V CDR1 and CDR2: MDHEN, SYDVKM.

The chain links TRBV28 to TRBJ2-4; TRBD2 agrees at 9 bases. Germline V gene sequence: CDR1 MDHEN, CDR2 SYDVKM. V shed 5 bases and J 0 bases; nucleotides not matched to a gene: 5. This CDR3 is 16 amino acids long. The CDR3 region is CASSSRLAVAKNIQYF. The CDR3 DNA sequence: TGTGCCAGCAGTAGCAGACTAGCGGTAGCCAAAAACATTCAGTACTTC.